This T cell receptor beta chain was captured in a study of blood T cell repertoires in COVID-19. Authors' processing steps: Using reference gene primer amplification, nucleated cell counts were estimated. Sequencing used immunoSEQ multiplex PCR; TCRdb keeps in-frame clones, though not all of them. The V and J calls and clone size are taken from that table; D and trimming were inferred from the DNA. The sample has roughly 260,000 clones, 87% seen once. On this clone: An end of the junction does not agree with germline; a read error may underlie this. This specimen includes other DNA sequences encoding the same CDR3.

The CDR3 sequence is 16 residues long. The germline gives CDR1 SSHAT, CDR2 FNYEAQ (reference sequence). Sequencing was performed on peripheral blood. This TCR derives from a woman aged 50 to 60 with acute or convalescent COVID-19. The chain has TRBV7-7 and TRBJ2-2; TRBD2 matches 12 bases. CDR3 bases: TGTGCTAGCAGCTCTGGACTAGCGGGGACGACCGGGGAGCTGTTTTTT. Residues: CASSSGLAGTTGELFF.